The 31 T cell receptor beta chains in this list originate from one sample, sequenced in a study of blood T cell repertoires in COVID-19. Profiled with immunoSEQ multiplex PCR; TCRdb holds only in-frame clones, not every one. Of over 130,000 clones in the sample, approximately 84% are singletons; the top ten hold 3% to 3.5%. Sequencing was performed on PBMCs or T cells enriched from blood (not recorded which). These receptors all come from a woman between 45 and 65 years old with acute COVID-19.

The chain has TRBV7-9 and TRBJ1-5; 8 positions match TRBD1. Losses at the gene ends were 5 bases for V and 4 bases for J; bases not matched to a gene: 4. Germline V gene lookup returns CDR1 SEHNR and CDR2 FQNEAQ (reference sequence). This CDR3 spans 14 amino acids. The CDR3 DNA sequence: TGTGCCAGCAGCCGGACAGGGACGAATCAGCCCCAGCATTTT. Residues: CASSRTGTNQPQHF.

This rearrangement joins TRBV9 to TRBJ2-5; 7 bases line up with TRBD1. The length of the CDR3 is 16 residues. The germline gives CDR1 SGDLS, CDR2 YYNGEE. Trimming removed 0 bases from V and 5 bases from J; junction bases left unmatched: 10. The chain's CDR3 is CASSVASNFRGETQYF. CDR3 DNA: TGTGCCAGCAGCGTAGCGTCGAACTTCAGGGGGGAGACCCAGTACTTC.

The chain is built from TRBV5-8 and TRBJ2-1; 12 bases line up with TRBD1. Germline CDR1 reads SGHTS; CDR2 reads YDEGEE. The V gene end was trimmed by 4 bases and the J gene end by 7 bases; junction bases not matched to a gene: 9. This CDR3 contains 16 residues. The CDR3 sequence is CASSPRDRGPFNEQFF. The CDR3 coding sequence is TGTGCCAGCAGCCCACGGGACAGGGGGCCTTTTAATGAGCAGTTCTTC. The full variable domain, completed using reference TRBV5-8 and TRBJ2-1, is EAGVTQSPTHLIKTRGQQATLRCSPISGHTSVYWYQQALGLGLQFLLWYDEGEERNRGNFPPRFSGRQFPNYSSELNVNALELEDSALYLCASSPRDRGPFNEQFFGPGTRLTVL.

This clone was counted only a few times. The rearrangement uses TRBV7-9 and TRBJ2-5; D is uncertain. V was trimmed by 5 bases and J by 0 bases, leaving 10 bases between them. There are 14 residues in the CDR3. Germline CDR1 reads SEHNR; CDR2 reads FQNEAQ (reference sequence). The CDR3 is CASSQTRDQETQYF. The DNA for the CDR3 is TGTGCCAGCAGCCAGACACGAGACCAAGAGACCCAGTACTTC.

V gene TRBV7-9 combines with J gene TRBJ2-7; the D is unclear. This CDR3 contains 13 residues. The V gene lost 6 bases and the J gene lost 1 base, with 10 bases spanning the gap. CDR1 is SEHNR and CDR2 is FQNEAQ in the germline V gene (reference sequence). CDR3 in amino acids: CASSYSVSYEQYF. The CDR3 region has the DNA TGTGCCAGCAGTTACAGTGTATCCTACGAGCAGTACTTC.

The chain combines TRBV27 with TRBJ2-5; 8 bases are a match to TRBD1. The V gene end was trimmed by 5 bases and the J gene end by 2 bases; junction bases not matched to a gene: 7. Germline CDR1 MNHEY, CDR2 SMNVEV (reference sequence). The CDR3 is 15 amino acids. CDR3 sequence reads: CASSATGTGQETQYF. CDR3 coding DNA: TGTGCCAGCAGTGCGACAGGGACAGGTCAAGAGACCCAGTACTTC.

This clone showed up just a few times. V usage is TRBV25-1 and J usage is TRBJ2-6; 8 nucleotides match TRBD1. The germline V gene encodes CDR1 MGHDK and CDR2 SYGVNS. The CDR3 is 18 amino acids. V dropped 1 base and J dropped 0; count of bases not matched to a gene: 5. CDR3 residues: CASSESGTGSSGANVLTF. CDR3 bases: TGTGCCAGCAGTGAATCGGGGACAGGCAGCTCTGGGGCCAACGTCCTGACTTTC.

This chain joins TRBV7-2 and TRBJ1-6, with D possibly matching TRBD1 (6 bases). Trimming shortened V by 2 bases and J by 6 bases, and 14 bases separated the two germline ends. The CDR3 is 16 residues long. CDR1 and CDR2 from the germline V gene are SGHTA and FQGNSA. CDR3 residues: CASSLQGTGFNSPLHF. The CDR3 region has the DNA TGTGCCAGCAGCTTACAGGGGACGGGGTTTAATTCACCCCTCCACTTT.

The chain carries TRBV18 and TRBJ1-1, with a tentative D call TRBD1 (5 bases). Trimming left V 3 bases short and J 4 bases short, with 18 bases between. The CDR3 totals 16 residues. Looked up from germline, CDR1 is KGHSH and CDR2 is LQKENI. CDR3 sequence reads: CASSPPSRAGGTEAFF. The CDR3 DNA sequence: TGTGCCAGCTCACCCCCTTCGAGAGCGGGGGGCACTGAAGCTTTCTTT. Drawing the rest from reference TRBV18 and TRBJ1-1, the complete variable domain is NAGVMQNPRHLVRRRGQEARLRCSPMKGHSHVYWYRQLPEEGLKFMVYLQKENIIDESGMPKERFSAEFPKEGPSILRIQQVVRGDSAAYFCASSPPSRAGGTEAFFGQGTRLTVV.

The rearrangement joins TRBV4-1 to TRBJ2-3; D is unclear. V was trimmed by 0 bases and J by 0 bases, leaving 7 bases between them. CDR1 and CDR2 (germline): MGHRA, YSYEKL. The CDR3 covers 15 residues. The CDR3 here is CASSQEATSTDTQYF. The CDR3 nucleotides read TGCGCCAGCAGCCAAGAGGCGACTAGCACAGATACGCAGTATTTT.

This rearrangement joins TRBV5-8 to TRBJ1-5, with unresolved D. V was clipped by 1 base and J by 3 bases, with 5 bases between them. CDR1 is SGHTS, CDR2 YDEGEE, per germline. The CDR3 extends over 13 amino acids. CDR3 residues: CASSLMANQPQHF. The CDR3 DNA reads as TGTGCCAGCAGCTTGATGGCCAATCAGCCCCAGCATTTT.

The chain employs TRBV13 and TRBJ1-4; D remains ambiguous. V lost 2 bases and J 8 bases, leaving 6 bases between the germline ends. The CDR3 has 12 amino acids. Germline V gene data show CDR1 as PRHDT and CDR2 as FYEKMQ (reference sequence). The CDR3 loop is CASSLTGEKLFF. CDR3 in DNA: TGTGCCAGCAGCTTAACGGGGGAAAAACTGTTTTTT.

This rearrangement joins TRBV6-6 to TRBJ1-4; a possible D gene is TRBD1 (5 bases). The CDR3 covers 14 residues. Trimming removed 7 bases at V and 2 bases at J, with 11 bases between. Germline V gene lookup returns CDR1 MNHNY and CDR2 SVGAGI (reference sequence). The CDR3 sequence is CASTAGRTNEKLFF. CDR3 bases: TGTGCCAGCACCGCGGGACGGACTAATGAAAAACTGTTTTTT.

The chain carries TRBV7-9 and TRBJ2-7, with 7 bases aligning to TRBD1. The CDR3 length is 13 residues. Unmatched junction bases numbered 7, after V lost 5 bases and J lost 6 bases. Per the germline V gene, CDR1 is SEHNR and CDR2 is FQNEAQ (reference sequence). The CDR3 DNA is TGTGCCAGCAGCCGCCAGGGGGATAGCGAGCAGTACTTC. Translating gives CASSRQGDSEQYF. Looking up the rest from reference TRBV7-9 and TRBJ2-7 gives the full variable domain: DTGVSQNPRHKITKRGQNVTFRCDPISEHNRLYWYRQTLGQGPEFLTYFQNEAQLEKSRLLSDRFSAERPKGSFSTLEIQRTEQGDSAMYLCASSRQGDSEQYFGPGTRLTVT.

This chain links TRBV21-1 with TRBJ1-1; TRBD1 is taken as the D call from the table, unchecked against the DNA. TRBV21-1 is a listed pseudogene. The CDR3 sequence is 15 residues long. The chain's CDR3 is CASSNYMSIGTEAFF. DNA of the CDR3: TGTGCCAGCAGCAATTACATGTCAATTGGCACTGAAGCTTTCTTT.

The chain uses TRBV15 and TRBJ1-3; D is perhaps TRBD1 (5 bases). CDR3 size: 17 residues. Germline V gene sequence: CDR1 LNHNV, CDR2 YYDKDF (reference sequence). Trimming left V 3 bases short and J 0 bases short, with 15 bases between. As DNA, the CDR3 is TGTGCCACCAGCAGGCAGGGAAGTACCTACTCTGGAAACACCATATATTTT. It yields the protein CATSRQGSTYSGNTIYF. The entire variable domain, with the rest obtained from reference TRBV15 and TRBJ1-3, is as follows: DAMVIQNPRYQVTQFGKPVTLSCSQTLNHNVMYWYQQKSSQAPKLLFHYYDKDFNNEADTPDNFQSRRPNTSFCFLDIRSPGLGDTAMYLCATSRQGSTYSGNTIYFGEGSWLTVV.

The chain recombines TRBV11-2 with TRBJ2-7; TRBD2 agrees at 9 bases. Trimming took 4 bases from V and 5 from J; bases not matched to a gene: 21. Germline V CDR1 and CDR2: SGHAT, FQNNGV. This CDR3 comprises 19 residues. The chain's CDR3 is CASSSHKTLAGGQGDEQYF. CDR3 DNA: TGTGCCAGCAGCTCGCACAAAACCCTGGCGGGAGGGCAGGGGGACGAGCAGTACTTC.

In regard to this clone: One junction end does not reproduce the germline sequence, and a read error may be involved. The chain couples TRBV5-1 to TRBJ2-2, with D possibly TRBD1 on 6 matching bases. This CDR3 comprises 15 residues. Germline CDR1 SGHRS, CDR2 YFSETQ. The CDR3 loop reads CASCWQGPNTGELFF. The DNA of the CDR3 is TGCGCCAGTTGCTGGCAGGGGCCGAATACCGGGGAGCTGTTTTTT.

The chain combines TRBV2 with TRBJ2-4; 11 nucleotides line up with TRBD1. The CDR3 runs to 13 residues. J gave up 6 bases and V 8 bases, and 3 bases lay outside the gene matches. From germline, CDR1 is SNHLY and CDR2 FYNNEI. The CDR3 region is CASGGTGGNIQYF. CDR3 coding DNA: TGTGCCAGCGGAGGGACAGGGGGAAACATTCAGTACTTC.

This chain links TRBV5-1 with TRBJ2-5; D unresolved. The length of the CDR3 is 14 residues. Germline lookup yields CDR1 SGHRS and CDR2 YFSETQ. With 2 bases removed from V and 2 bases from J, the gap between germline ends came to 10 bases. The CDR3 DNA reads as TGCGCCAGCAGCTTAATGCCAGGACAAGAGACCCAGTACTTC. The encoded protein is CASSLMPGQETQYF.

The chain carries TRBV4-3 and TRBJ1-1; weak D call: TRBD1 (5 bases). The germline V gene encodes CDR1 LGHNA and CDR2 YSLEER. This CDR3 region has 15 residues. Trimming took off 4 bases at V and 1 base at J, with 13 bases between the two ends. The CDR3 nucleotides are TGCGCCAGCAGCCGTCAAGGTAGGGGGAACACTGAAGCTTTCTTT. Protein sequence: CASSRQGRGNTEAFF.

This sequence joins TRBV14 and TRBJ2-2, with 10 bases lining up with TRBD2. The trim removed 1 base at V and 1 base at J, leaving 6 bases unmatched. Germline assignment: CDR1 SGHDN and CDR2 FVKESK. The CDR3 has 18 residues. The CDR3 nucleotides are TGTGCCAGCAGCCAAGTACCCCTAGCGGGGGAGAACACCGGGGAGCTGTTTTTT. This gives the protein CASSQVPLAGENTGELFF. The full variable domain, completed using reference TRBV14 and TRBJ2-2, is EAGVTQFPSHSVIEKGQTVTLRCDPISGHDNLYWYRRVMGKEIKFLLHFVKESKQDESGMPNNRFLAERTGGTYSTLKVQPAELEDSGVYFCASSQVPLAGENTGELFFGEGSRLTVL.

The genes are TRBV5-1 and TRBJ1-1, with 9 nucleotides matching TRBD1. The CDR3 extends over 14 amino acids. Germline CDR1 is SGHRS and CDR2 is YFSETQ. V gave up 7 bases and J gave up 4 bases; unmatched junction bases: 8. CDR3: CASGTGLLSTEAFF. The DNA of the CDR3 is TGCGCCAGCGGGACAGGGCTACTGAGCACTGAAGCTTTCTTT.

The rearrangement links TRBV27 to TRBJ1-4, with unresolved D. The CDR3 consists of 15 residues. The V end lost 5 bases, the J end lost 0 bases, and 10 bases lay between the germline ends. CDR1 and CDR2 from the germline V gene are MNHEY and SMNVEV (reference sequence). The CDR3 loop reads CASSPSFATNEKLFF. The CDR3 DNA reads TGTGCCAGCAGTCCCTCTTTCGCAACTAATGAAAAACTGTTTTTT. Based on the CDR3 plus reference TRBV27 and TRBJ1-4, the full variable domain is EAQVTQNPRYLITVTGKKLTVTCSQNMNHEYMSWYRQDPGLGLRQIYYSMNVEVTDKGDVPEGYKVSRKEKRNFPLILESPSPNQTSLYFCASSPSFATNEKLFFGSGTQLSVL.

CDR3 coding DNA: TGTGCCAGCAGCCCCGACAGTAATGAGCAGTTCTTC. Amino acids: CASSPDSNEQFF. This sequence joins TRBV11-1 and TRBJ2-1, with D tentatively TRBD1 (5 bases). There are 12 residues in the CDR3. Germline V gene data show CDR1 as SGHAT and CDR2 as FQDESV (reference sequence). V was cut by 5 bases and J by 7 bases, with 9 bases left in between.

V and J are TRBV29-1 and TRBJ2-7; a weak D match, TRBD2 (6 bases). Between the trimmed V and J ends, which lost 3 bases and 9 bases, there was a span of 12 bases. Germline loops: CDR1 SQVTM, CDR2 ANQGSEA. The CDR3 runs 11 residues. CDR3 amino acids: CSVDGLKGQYF. The CDR3 DNA is TGCAGCGTTGATGGACTAAAAGGGCAGTACTTC.

V and J are TRBV29-1 and TRBJ1-2, with 7 bases lining up with TRBD1. J lost 10 bases, V lost 4 bases, and 6 bases had no gene match. Germline V lookup: CDR1 SQVTM, CDR2 ANQGSEA. The CDR3 has 11 amino acids. CDR3 in amino acids: CSVAQGGDYTF. CDR3 nucleotide sequence: TGCAGCGTTGCGCAGGGGGGTGACTACACCTTC.

This clone was detected a few times. The chain couples TRBV7-8 to TRBJ2-7; 8 bases fit TRBD1. Germline V gives CDR1 SGHVS, CDR2 FQNEAQ. Germline trimming cut 3 bases from V and 3 bases from J; bases unmatched to any gene: 7. The CDR3 sequence is 15 residues long. CDR3 bases: TGTGCCAGCAGCTTCGGGACAGGTTTTGTCTACGAGCAGTACTTC. It translates to CASSFGTGFVYEQYF. Filled out from reference TRBV7-8 and TRBJ2-7, the complete variable domain reads GAGVSQSPRYKVAKRGQDVALRCDPISGHVSLFWYQQALGQGPEFLTYFQNEAQLDKSGLPSDRFFAERPEGSVSTLKIQRTQQEDSAVYLCASSFGTGFVYEQYFGPGTRLTVT.

This sequence joins TRBV28 and TRBJ1-1; no reliable D call. The CDR3 totals 12 residues. V was pared by 7 bases and J by 2 bases, with 8 bases between. Germline V lookup: CDR1 MDHEN, CDR2 SYDVKM. This CDR3 is CASNTANTEAFF. DNA for the CDR3: TGTGCCAGCAACACAGCTAACACTGAAGCTTTCTTT. Using reference TRBV28 and TRBJ1-1 for the parts outside the CDR3, the full variable domain is DVKVTQSSRYLVKRTGEKVFLECVQDMDHENMFWYRQDPGLGLRLIYFSYDVKMKEKGDIPEGYSVSREKKERFSLILESASTNQTSMYLCASNTANTEAFFGQGTRLTVV.

The chain joins TRBV9 to TRBJ2-3; TRBD2 matches at 8 bases. This CDR3 comprises 15 residues. CDR1 SGDLS and CDR2 YYNGEE come from the germline V gene. J lost 4 bases, V lost 7 bases, and 11 bases had no gene match. The CDR3, as DNA: TGTGCCAGCCGGTCCGGGACTAGTTACGCAGATACGCAGTATTTT. Translation gives CASRSGTSYADTQYF.

The CDR3 sequence is CASSPRSRERDTQYF. CDR3 in DNA: TGTGCCAGCAGCCCCAGGTCGCGGGAGCGAGATACGCAGTATTTT. The gene calls are TRBV9 and TRBJ2-3, with TRBD2 matching over 7 bases. Germline V gene lookup returns CDR1 SGDLS and CDR2 YYNGEE. V dropped 4 bases and J dropped 5; count of bases not matched to a gene: 10. The length of the CDR3 is 15 residues.